This is a list of T cell receptor beta chains from one sample in a study of OX40 agonist ivuxolimab in advanced cancers. The assay was immunoSEQ multiplex PCR, and TCRdb's table has in-frame clones only and misses some. In the table there are around 100,000 clones, 90% to 95% of which are singletons. Sequencing used CD4+ or CD8+ T cells sorted from blood, obtained in a trial of the OX40 agonist ivuxolimab. These receptors were collected from an adult with an advanced solid tumor such as melanoma, head and neck, liver or kidney cancer. Both conserved end residues are part of each CDR3. The D gene is left open where the match is weak. Size tells how often a clone was seen (once, few, many) or the class of an expanded clone, and some rows leave it out.

abundance,d_gene,j_gene,v_gene,CDR3aa,CDR3nt
once,TRBD2,TRBJ2-1,TRBV19,CASSIGDWTGGNNEQFF,TGTGCCAGTAGTATAGGAGACTGGACGGGAGGAAACAATGAGCAGTTCTTC
NA,NA,TRBJ1-3,TRBV6-1,CASKYGTERNTIYF,TGTGCCAGCAAATACGGGACGGAGCGAAACACCATATATTTT
NA,NA,TRBJ2-7,TRBV7-9,CASSLGTASYEQYF,TGTGCCAGCAGCTTAGGGACAGCTTCCTACGAGCAGTACTTC
NA,NA,TRBJ1-4,TRBV6-5,CASSYGQGGKLFF,TGTGCCAGCAGTTACGGACAAGGTGGAAAACTGTTTTTT
NA,NA,TRBJ1-1,TRBV20-1,CSARTSPSFF,TGCAGTGCCAGGACCTCCCCATCTTTCTTT
NA,NA,TRBJ1-5,TRBV6-5,CASKFNSNQPQHF,TGTGCCAGCAAGTTTAATAGCAATCAGCCCCAGCATTTT
NA,NA,TRBJ1-5,TRBV19,CASSIGNQPQHF,TGTGCCAGTAGTATCGGGAATCAGCCCCAGCATTTT
NA,NA,TRBJ2-2,TRBV6-8,CASSYSMGVGELFF,TGTGCCAGCAGTTACTCGATGGGAGTCGGGGAGCTGTTTTTT
NA,NA,TRBJ2-6,TRBV9,CASSPLLAGANVLTF,TGTGCCAGCAGCCCCCTCTTGGCTGGGGCCAACGTCCTGACTTTC
NA,TRBD1,TRBJ1-1,TRBV15,CATSVTGTNTEAFF,TGTGCCACCAGCGTGACAGGGACGAACACTGAAGCTTTCTTT
NA,NA,TRBJ1-2,TRBV4-3,CASSQEVSGAINYGYTF,TGCGCCAGCAGCCAAGAGGTCTCAGGGGCCATAAACTATGGCTACACCTTC